This T cell receptor (beta chain) emerged from a study of cytomegalovirus exposure and HLA in healthy donors (dated by TCRdb to 2015 to 2018). About the full investigation: In an earlier analysis of around 540 of the donors, approximately 260 Gb of sequence data and 100 million or so unique TCR beta sequences from 150 million to 200 million T cells were reported. An early release covering roughly 640 HLA-typed donors comprised 250 to 350 gigabases of sequencing data and roughly 86 million unique TCR sequences. Among the approximately 420 genotyped donors, under 90% belonged to the genetic ancestry cluster associated with self-reported Caucasian donors. The study was designed to test whether signatures of past pathogen exposure could be identified by cataloging public T cell receptors. The study used immunosequencing to profile the T cell repertoires of approximately 640 subjects and linked those repertoires to cytomegalovirus serostatus. Besides the first cohort of 500 to 700 subjects, a separate validation cohort made up of roughly 120 different subjects was used. To predict cytomegalovirus infection status, the study combined high-throughput TCR immunosequencing, statistical association of individual TCRs with disease status, and machine learning. A later analysis re-examined previously published TCR beta repertoires from 500 to 700 donors and added high-resolution HLA genotyping to investigate patterns of TCR occurrence. In the later analysis, no new phenotypic data were used to find candidate immune exposures; instead, reliance was placed on TCR beta sequences and their occurrence across donors. An earlier analysis of about 620 of the donors applied high-throughput TCR beta sequencing to assess whether each TCR beta V gene segment acted as functional or pseudogenic. Donor age, sex, ethnicity and CMV serostatus were compiled together with the repertoire data. A later genetic analysis used genome-wide SNP genotypes for about 65% of the roughly 670 donors, treating that subset as a discovery cohort. All discovery cohort repertoires had been generated using a single sequencing platform. HLA typing covered class I and class II loci at four-digit resolution. The number of donors typed differed by locus, with about 629-640 for A, B, C, DRB1 and DQB1, roughly 520 for DQA1, some 570 for DPA1, and approximately 470 for DPB1. Because of strong linkage in the cohort, a handful of DR-DQ haplotypes were treated as single units for association and clustering. Among roughly 400 genotyped donors of the cohort, an average of around 240,000 unique TCR beta nucleotide sequences was sequenced per donor, of which 15% to 20% were non-productive.

The paper's findings and limits, for the study overall: A further reported finding was that TCR beta sequences accurately predicted the HLA-A and HLA-B alleles for most subjects in the first cohort. In a later genetic analysis, fewer N-insertions in productive TCRs were reported among donors in an Asian-associated ancestry cluster than the roughly 700-donor mean. In a later genetic analysis, a missense DCLRE1C variant was associated with V-gene and J-gene trimming of TCR beta chains, and the association was replicated in an independent cohort. Most TCR sequences were observed very rarely across donors, whereas some public TCRs were present in many individuals. The authors suggested that the approach could potentially be generalized to other disease states and immunological phenotypes. The cohort was sequenced for TCR beta chains only, and without alpha or paired-chain data the features that could be detected were limited. Because HLA typing was missing for some donors at each locus, association tests included only the typed subset. The study listed approximately 150 TCR beta chains as associated with cytomegalovirus. A later analysis reported that several top co-occurrence clusters appeared linked to parvovirus B19, influenza, CMV and Epstein-Barr virus. The only immune exposure information available for the cohort was CMV serostatus. The 87-base-pair reads could not distinguish some IMGT-functional V segments, including TRBV6-2 and TRBV6-3, so those segments were excluded. A cluster of highly shared sequence variants was judged likely to be a technical artifact of the sequencing pipeline. In both the original and validation cohorts, the classifier was reported to diagnose cytomegalovirus status with high specificity and sensitivity. According to a later analysis, most CMV-associated TCR beta chains appeared to be HLA-restricted, and the HLA associations seemed to be driven largely by CMV exposure. The presence/absence analyses assumed that sequencing depth was roughly uniform across donors, and that assumption may not be true. When HLA alleles, especially DR and DQ, strongly co-occurred, attributing TCR associations to individual alleles was difficult. Correlated functional status among segregating V segments might reflect linkage disequilibrium, but an unknown experimental factor could not be ruled out. Around 16 rarely observed V segments, including chromosome 9 orphons, were excluded from the earlier analysis of some 590 of the donors because counts were too low. Compared with equally common non-associated chains, HLA-associated TCR beta chains in a later analysis were more clonally expanded and had lower generation probabilities. A few of the identified cytomegalovirus-associated TCR beta chains were confirmed in vitro to be specific for cytomegalovirus antigens. Specific HLA alleles were associated with 16,951 TCR beta sequences at a false discovery rate of 0.05 in a later analysis. An earlier analysis of roughly 570 of the donors showed that most TCR beta V segments appeared in productive rearrangements either about 87% or about 30% of the time, which broadly matched IMGT annotations. According to a later analysis, TCR association rates differed among HLA loci, with DRB1 alleles showing the most associated TCRs and HLA-C alleles showing the fewest.

Receptor amplification or capture employed the immunoSEQ multiplex PCR assay. For the multiplex PCR, a mixture combining 60 forward primers for TCR Vbeta segments and 13 reverse primers for TCR Jbeta segments was used. The CDR3 region of rearranged TCR beta genes was amplified from genomic DNA with a multiplex PCR assay. Amplified TCR beta libraries were sequenced as 87-base-pair reads on the Illumina HiSeq System. In the source study's methods: In a later analysis, roughly 80 million unique TCR beta chains were counted across the 666 repertoires, and roughly 11 million of these chains were shared by at least two donors. Raw reads were error-corrected and collapsed into unique sequences with a nearest-neighbor algorithm that merged closely related sequences to remove PCR and sequencing errors. Alignment of CDR3 sequences to IMGT reference sequences was used to assign V, D and J gene segments. For a sequence to be retained, a match of at least six nucleotides was required to both a V gene segment and a J gene segment. Rearrangements were classified as productive when the CDR3 lacked stop codons and remained in frame with V and J, and all other rearrangements were classified as non-productive. Following IMGT convention, CDR3 was defined as the stretch from the second conserved V-encoded cysteine up to the conserved J-encoded phenylalanine. Sequences without an unambiguous match to a single V gene segment were excluded from the earlier analysis of 450 to 750 of the donors. In an earlier analysis of several hundred of the donors, V segments were called functional above 56.7% productive rearrangements and were called segregating when the between-donor standard deviation exceeded 5%. To diagnose cytomegalovirus status from the catalog of TCR beta chain sequences, a statistical classification framework was built. V and J gene assignment, in a later analysis, came from comparing TCR nucleotide sequences with IMGT/GENE-DB human TR gene sequences. In a later analysis, CDR3 sequences and most-parsimonious VDJ recombination scenarios were assigned using the TCRdist pipeline. In a later analysis, every TCR beta chain was defined by the combination of its CDR3 amino acid sequence and its V-gene family, and reads without a unique V-gene family were dropped. As a way to deal with suspected cross-contamination and a sequencing artifact, a later analysis dropped approximately 590 nucleotide sequences that were highly shared and had low generation probability. In a later analysis, a clonal expansion index for each public chain was calculated from normalized within-repertoire ranks of inferred template counts. A later analysis computed generation probabilities with a VDJ recombination model fitted to out-of-frame rearrangements, and checked the results against IGoR. Hypergeometric tests were used in a later analysis to score TCR-TCR, TCR-HLA and TCR-CMV co-occurrence, with a repertoire-size bias correction applied to the TCR pairs. In a later analysis, false discovery rates were estimated by permuting HLA or CMV assignments 20 times. In a later analysis, co-occurring TCRs were grouped using DBSCAN, with TCRdist sequence similarity added in when clustering inside HLA-allele-positive subsets. Co-occurrence clustering excluded repertoires with fewer than 30,000 or more than 120,000 public chains, plus five with anomalous nucleotide sharing. The clones in this table, taken by TCRdb from immuneACCESS, are in-frame only. Not every clone is retained; where verified, under half of the shortfall comes from an unresolved V gene, and the cause of the rest is unknown. The DNA gave D and trimming, while V, J and clone size come from that table. A total of around 200,000 clones appear in this sample, roughly 85% of them only once. Jointly, the top ten make up around 2.3% of the sample.

Taken from the germline V gene, the CDR1 and CDR2 loops are MDHEN and SYDVKM. Relative to germline, V is missing 6 bases and J is missing 4 bases, with 10 bases of the junction outside any gene match. The CDR3, from cysteine to phenylalanine, totals 15 residues. Only the CDR3 DNA stays, 45 bases, in frame from base 1. There are a few counts of this clone. What antigen it recognizes has not been identified. No per-base quality is available; no much larger clone lies one base away. In total, about 650 healthy bone marrow donors made up the cohort. Cohort members were all nominally healthy when sampled, although unrecorded immune exposures were likely present. The donor tested CMV seronegative, placing the donor among the 350 to 400 seronegative members of the cohort. A peripheral blood sample was collected from each donor, and TCR beta sequencing was performed on peripheral blood mononuclear cells. Genomic DNA extraction from the blood cell samples was performed with the Qiagen DNeasy Blood Extraction Kit.

This clonotype originated in a woman aged 45-65 years in good health and CMV-seronegative. The chain was built from TRBV28 and TRBJ1-2, and TRBD1 matches 8 of the central bases. Specimen: PBMCs. The CDR3 amino acid sequence is: CASREPRGRVYGYTF. The nucleotide sequence reads TGTGCCAGCAGAGAACCCAGGGGGCGGGTCTATGGCTACACCTTC.